This T cell receptor (beta chain) derives from a study of cytomegalovirus exposure and HLA in healthy donors. Study conclusions and caveats: The study assumed roughly uniform donor sequencing depth for presence/absence analyses.

In the PCR, 60 Vbeta and 13 Jbeta primers were used. This table comes from immunoSEQ multiplex PCR, and its TCRdb copy is limited to in-frame clones, with some not included. The table shows 95,000 to 110,000 clones, with 76% occurring only once. About this clone itself: Its specificity is not known.

The sequenced sample consisted of PBMCs. The TCR sequence derives from a woman between 18 and 30 years old in good health and CMV-seropositive.

The CDR3 here is CASSGRTNHGYTF. The CDR3 nucleotides are TGTGCCAGCAGTGGGCGTACGAATCATGGCTACACCTTC. The chain uses TRBV6-6 and TRBJ1-2, with D unresolved. The CDR3 consists of 13 residues. From germline, CDR1 is MNHNY and CDR2 SVGAGI (reference sequence). Trimming pared 5 bases from V and 6 bases from J, leaving 13 bases between.